This T cell receptor beta chain appears in the sequencing data of a study of T cells in Graves' hyperthyroidism and ophthalmopathy. Looked up from germline, CDR1 is SEHNR and CDR2 is FQNEAQ (reference sequence). CDR3 length: 13 amino acids. V gave up 5 bases and J gave up 4 bases, with 9 bases separating them. RNA transcripts served as the template for amplifying TCR beta CDR3 regions. First-round RT-PCR of the TCR CDR3 relied on the HTBI primer set. TCRdb re-called the multiplex PCR reads through MiXCR, storing one row per CDR3 protein. The sample gives hundreds of thousands of distinct CDR3 sequences, about 43% of which show up once; 8.2% is in the top ten. Whole-study results and caveats: Most thyroid clonotypes expanded above 0.001 were also detected in blood. Through a model of 13 V-J features, ophthalmopathy was separated from stable hyperthyroidism.

Graves' hyperthyroidism was deemed stable given no ophthalmopathy progression within 18 months. Exclusion criteria comprised uncontrolled infection, other autoimmune disease, pregnancy or lactation. Concerning this clonotype: The antigen is undetermined.

Material for sequencing was peripheral blood or thyroid tissue (not recorded which). The V and J genes are TRBV7-9 and TRBJ1-3; D is uncertain. The receptor's source is a woman in her late teens or twenties with Graves' hyperthyroidism. In DNA form, the CDR3 reads TGTGCCAGCAGCCAAGGGTGGGGAAACACCATATATTTT. This sequence encodes CASSQGWGNTIYF. Supplemented by reference TRBV7-9 and TRBJ1-3, the full variable domain reads DTGVSQNPRHKITKRGQNVTFRCDPISEHNRLYWYRQTLGQGPEFLTYFQNEAQLEKSRLLSDRFSAERPKGSFSTLEIQRTEQGDSAMYLCASSQGWGNTIYFGEGSWLTVV.